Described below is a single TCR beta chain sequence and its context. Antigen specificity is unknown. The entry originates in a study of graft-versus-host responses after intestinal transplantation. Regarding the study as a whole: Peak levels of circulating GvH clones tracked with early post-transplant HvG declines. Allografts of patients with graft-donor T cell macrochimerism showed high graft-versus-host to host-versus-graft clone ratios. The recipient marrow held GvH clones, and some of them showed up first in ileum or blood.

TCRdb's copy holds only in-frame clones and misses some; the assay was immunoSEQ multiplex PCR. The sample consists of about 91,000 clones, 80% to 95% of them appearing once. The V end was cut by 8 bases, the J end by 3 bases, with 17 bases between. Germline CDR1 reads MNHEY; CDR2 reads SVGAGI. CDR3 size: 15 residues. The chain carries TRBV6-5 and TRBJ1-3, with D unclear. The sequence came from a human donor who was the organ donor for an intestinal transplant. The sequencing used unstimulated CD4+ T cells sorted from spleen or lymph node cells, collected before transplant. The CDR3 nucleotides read TGTGCCAGCGAACGGAGGAGAGGACTTGGAAACACCATATATTTT. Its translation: CASERRRGLGNTIYF.